What follows are 22 T cell receptor beta chains derived from one specimen sequenced in a study of identifying expanded T cells in peripheral blood. Using immunoSEQ multiplex PCR, the repertoire was profiled, and TCRdb retains in-frame clones only, with some absent. The sample records about 78,000 clones, roughly 86% being singletons. The sequencing sample was made of blood. All receptors derive from a person aged 18-70 years in good health.

The chain is built from TRBV14 and TRBJ2-7, with D possibly TRBD1 on 6 matching bases. This CDR3 contains 14 residues. CDR1 is SGHDN, CDR2 FVKESK, per germline. Deletions cut 6 bases from V and 1 base from J, with 13 bases between. CDR3 nucleotides: TGTGCCAGCAGTTCGGGACAAGGTTCCTACGAGCAGTACTTC. Its translation is CASSSGQGSYEQYF.

The V call is TRBV4-1, the J call TRBJ2-7; D is unresolved. This CDR3 region has 13 residues. CDR1 and CDR2 (germline): MGHRA, YSYEKL. V was pared by 1 base and J by 3 bases, with 7 bases between. DNA of the CDR3: TGCGCCAGCAGCCAAGTGCAGTACTACGAGCAGTACTTC. It codes for CASSQVQYYEQYF.

The genes are TRBV6-6 and TRBJ2-7; 10 bases agree with TRBD1. CDR3 length: 14 residues. With 2 bases clipped from V and 6 bases from J, the junction kept 4 bases outside the gene matches. Germline values: CDR1 MNHNY, CDR2 SVGAGI (reference sequence). The CDR3 nucleotides are TGTGCCAGCAGTTACACCGGGACAGGGGTCGAGCAGTACTTC. Protein sequence: CASSYTGTGVEQYF.

The chain carries TRBV9 and TRBJ2-1; the D gene is possibly TRBD2 (5 bases). The germline V and J ends were trimmed by 2 bases and 0 bases, with 9 bases remaining between them. The CDR3 sequence is 15 residues long. Germline CDR1 and CDR2: SGDLS and YYNGEE. Here the CDR3 reads CASSVSGVSYNEQFF. In nucleotides, the CDR3 is TGTGCCAGCAGCGTTTCCGGGGTCTCCTACAATGAGCAGTTCTTC.

V gene TRBV19 combines with J gene TRBJ2-2; 12 nucleotides line up with TRBD2. The ends lost 7 bases at V and 5 bases at J; junction bases unmatched: 5. CDR3 length: 15 amino acids. Germline CDR1 is LNHDA and CDR2 is SQIVND (reference sequence). CDR3 DNA: TGTGCCAGTATAGGACTAGCGGGAAGTACCGGGGAGCTGTTTTTT. Translated: CASIGLAGSTGELFF.

The chain has TRBV7-9 and TRBJ2-7; D gene ambiguous. The CDR3 is made up of 11 amino acids. Germline values: CDR1 SEHNR, CDR2 FQNEAQ (reference sequence). V dropped 1 base and J dropped 4 bases, with 2 bases sitting between them. CDR3 nucleotide sequence: TGTGCCAGCAGCTTAGAGTACGAGCAGTACTTC. It is translated as CASSLEYEQYF.

This clone turned up a few times. The CDR3 DNA is TGCGCCAGCAGCCAAGATCGGAGCCAGGGCGTTGGAAACACCATATATTTT. Translated: CASSQDRSQGVGNTIYF. The chain is built from TRBV4-1 and TRBJ1-3; D is perhaps TRBD1 (5 bases). V was clipped by 0 bases and J by 3 bases, with 15 bases between them. The CDR3 spans 17 residues. Per germline, CDR1 MGHRA and CDR2 YSYEKL.

The CDR3 here is CASSGQQGKMNTEAFF. In nucleotides, the CDR3 is TGTGCCAGCAGTGGCCAACAGGGGAAAATGAACACTGAAGCTTTCTTT. V usage is TRBV6-1 and J usage is TRBJ1-1; 7 nucleotides line up with TRBD1. This CDR3 has 16 amino acids. Germline V gives CDR1 MNHNS, CDR2 SASEGT. Trimming cost V 4 bases and J 0 bases; bases outside gene matches: 8.

The sample holds one count of this clone. The genes are TRBV28 and TRBJ2-5, with a tentative D call TRBD2 (5 bases). The CDR3 covers 15 residues. V gave up 2 bases and J gave up 4 bases, with 14 bases separating them. CDR1 and CDR2 from the germline V gene are MDHEN and SYDVKM. CDR3 sequence (DNA): TGTGCCAGCAGTTTAGATAGCGCCGGAGGAGAGACCCAGTACTTC. Its translation is CASSLDSAGGETQYF.

This chain uses TRBV27 with TRBJ2-7; 10 bases are a match to TRBD2. Looked up from germline, CDR1 is MNHEY and CDR2 is SMNVEV (reference sequence). Germline trimming cut 6 bases from V and 2 bases from J; bases unmatched to any gene: 7. The CDR3 covers 15 residues. The CDR3 sequence is CASRKGTSATYEQYF. The DNA for the CDR3 is TGTGCCAGCAGGAAGGGGACTAGCGCAACCTACGAGCAGTACTTC.

The chain employs TRBV5-4 and TRBJ2-1, with TRBD1 as a possible D gene (6 bases). Germline values: CDR1 SGHNT, CDR2 YYREEE (reference sequence). V was shortened by 3 bases and J by 4 bases, with 11 bases between the two germline ends. The CDR3 length is 14 residues. CDR3 amino acids: CASSSPGEYNEQFF. The CDR3, as DNA: TGTGCCAGCAGCTCCCCAGGGGAGTACAATGAGCAGTTCTTC.

The J gene is TRBJ1-6, the V gene TRBV18; tentative D call: TRBD1 (5 bases). V shed 3 bases and J shed 8 bases, with 14 bases lying between them. Germline V gene sequence: CDR1 KGHSH, CDR2 LQKENI. CDR3 length equals 15 residues. This CDR3 reads CASSPGTPPDSPLHF. As DNA, the CDR3 is TGTGCCAGCTCACCGGGGACGCCACCCGATTCACCCCTCCACTTT. Variable domain in full (rest from reference TRBV18 and TRBJ1-6): NAGVMQNPRHLVRRRGQEARLRCSPMKGHSHVYWYRQLPEEGLKFMVYLQKENIIDESGMPKERFSAEFPKEGPSILRIQQVVRGDSAAYFCASSPGTPPDSPLHFGNGTRLTVT.

The chain uses TRBV5-1 and TRBJ2-2; 15 bases agree with TRBD2. CDR1 and CDR2 (germline): SGHRS, YFSETQ. With 4 bases clipped from V and 0 bases from J, the junction kept 4 bases outside the gene matches. The CDR3 is 18 amino acids. CDR3 sequence reads: CASSPGLAGGPNTGELFF. The CDR3 coding sequence is TGCGCCAGCAGCCCAGGACTAGCGGGAGGGCCGAACACCGGGGAGCTGTTTTTT.

This chain uses TRBV19 with TRBJ1-5; possible D gene TRBD1, 5 bases. The V gene lost 8 bases and the J gene lost 0 bases, with 14 bases spanning the gap. The CDR3 sequence is 15 residues long. CDR1 is LNHDA and CDR2 is SQIVND in the germline V gene (reference sequence). The chain's CDR3 is CASLPGANSNQPQHF. The CDR3 nucleotides read TGTGCCAGTCTCCCCGGGGCGAATAGCAATCAGCCCCAGCATTTT.

This chain joins TRBV7-2 and TRBJ2-1; 8 bases fit TRBD2. This CDR3 region has 15 residues. Germline CDR1 and CDR2: SGHTA and FQGNSA. V lost 6 bases, J lost 7 bases, and 11 bases stayed unmatched. The CDR3 bases are TGTGCCAGCAGTCTTAGCGGGAAGGCCACGAATGAGCAGTTCTTC. Protein product: CASSLSGKATNEQFF. Full variable domain (outside the CDR3, taken from reference TRBV7-2 and TRBJ2-1): GAGVSQSPSNKVTEKGKDVELRCDPISGHTALYWYRQSLGQGLEFLIYFQGNSAPDKSGLPSDRFSAERTGGSVSTLTIQRTQQEDSAVYLCASSLSGKATNEQFFGPGTRLTVL.

The chain employs TRBV5-6 and TRBJ1-5; 7 bases are shared with TRBD1. V trimming: 4 bases; J trimming: 5 bases; junction bases outside the gene matches: 6. This CDR3 comprises 14 residues. CDR1 is SGHDT and CDR2 is YYEEEE in the germline V gene. In DNA, the CDR3 is TGTGCCAGCAGCCAACAGGGGCCTCATCAGCCCCAGCATTTT. Protein sequence: CASSQQGPHQPQHF.

The chain has TRBV19 and TRBJ2-3; tentative D call: TRBD1 (6 bases). The CDR3 has 15 residues. CDR1 and CDR2 (germline): LNHDA, SQIVND (reference sequence). V shed 3 bases and J shed 3 bases, with 13 bases lying between them. CDR3 nucleotide sequence: TGTGCCAGTAGTATGGGGAGAGGGGGAACAGATACGCAGTATTTT. As protein: CASSMGRGGTDTQYF.

This sequence joins TRBV7-2 and TRBJ2-3, with 7 bases lining up with TRBD2. Germline V gene lookup returns CDR1 SGHTA and CDR2 FQGNSA. The CDR3 has 13 amino acids. Trimming removed 3 bases from V and 3 bases from J; junction bases left unmatched: 0. CDR3 nucleotide sequence: TGTGCCAGCAGCTTCGGGGGGACAGATACGCAGTATTTT. Translated, it gives CASSFGGTDTQYF.

The chain carries TRBV10-3 and TRBJ1-4, with TRBD1 matching over 7 bases. This CDR3 has 15 amino acids. J gave up 7 bases and V 3 bases, and 8 bases lay outside the gene matches. Germline V CDR1 and CDR2: ENHRY, SYGVKD. The CDR3 DNA follows: TGTGCCATCAGTGATGGCCTAGGGGGCGGTGAAAAACTGTTTTTT. It yields the protein CAISDGLGGGEKLFF.

The CDR3 DNA follows: TGCGCCAGCAGCCAAGATGCAGGACAGGCCTACGAGCAGTACTTC. Translating gives CASSQDAGQAYEQYF. V and J are TRBV4-3 and TRBJ2-7, with 7 positions matching TRBD1. There are 15 residues in the CDR3. With V trimmed by 0 bases and J by 2 bases, 4 bases remained unmatched. Germline loops: CDR1 LGHNA, CDR2 YSLEER.

The chain carries TRBV4-3 and TRBJ2-1; D uncertain. Germline V gives CDR1 LGHNA, CDR2 YSLEER. Between the trimmed V and J ends, which lost 6 bases and 5 bases, there was a span of 14 bases. The CDR3 runs to 14 residues. CDR3: CASSQILDNNEQFF. CDR3 coding DNA: TGCGCCAGCAGTCAAATATTAGACAACAATGAGCAGTTCTTC.

The V gene is TRBV7-9, the J gene TRBJ2-6; D is unresolved. Trimming took off 4 bases at V and 0 bases at J, with 7 bases between the two ends. CDR3 length equals 15 residues. CDR1 and CDR2 (germline): SEHNR, FQNEAQ (reference sequence). The CDR3 DNA reads as TGTGCCAGCAGCTCGCTCAGCTCTGGGGCCAACGTCCTGACTTTC. This codes for CASSSLSSGANVLTF.